This entry features one T cell receptor (beta chain) sequence. The source of the sample is a study of control samples from healthy donors and cancer patients. This table comes from immunoSEQ multiplex PCR, and its TCRdb copy is limited to in-frame clones, with some not included. The sample holds tens of thousands of clones, more than 70% seen once. Trimming removed 1 base at V and 0 bases at J, with 23 bases between. The germline V gene has CDR1 LGHDT and CDR2 YNNKEL (reference sequence). This CDR3 is built from 20 residues. This TCR was recovered from a woman in her forties or fifties in good health. Sample: blood. V gene TRBV3-1 (or the pseudogene TRBV3-2) combines with J gene TRBJ2-3; perhaps D is TRBD1 or TRBD2 (6 bases each). CDR3 in DNA: TGTGCCAGCAGCCAAGGGAGGGGGACGAGAACCCTTTCTAGCACAGATACGCAGTATTTT. Its protein is CASSQGRGTRTLSSTDTQYF.